This T cell receptor (beta chain) was found in a study of siplizumab effects on memory and regulatory T cells. Some clones are missing from TCRdb's copy, which holds only in-frame ones; the method was immunoSEQ multiplex PCR. This sample carries about 100,000 clones, more than 85% of them seen once, and the ten largest clones take about 2.6%. This CDR3 is 15 amino acids long. Germline V gene data show CDR1 as SQVTM and CDR2 as ANQGSEA. V gave up 4 bases and J gave up 4 bases; unmatched junction bases: 13. This chain links TRBV29-1 with TRBJ2-7; TRBD2 agrees at 7 bases. The source material was CD4+ T cells sorted from blood. This receptor was obtained from a human donor in good health. Some clones in this sample may be carry-over from other donors' samples. In nucleotides, the CDR3 is TGCAGCGTTGGATGGGGGTTCCAGCGGGGATACGAGCAGTACTTC. Amino acids: CSVGWGFQRGYEQYF.